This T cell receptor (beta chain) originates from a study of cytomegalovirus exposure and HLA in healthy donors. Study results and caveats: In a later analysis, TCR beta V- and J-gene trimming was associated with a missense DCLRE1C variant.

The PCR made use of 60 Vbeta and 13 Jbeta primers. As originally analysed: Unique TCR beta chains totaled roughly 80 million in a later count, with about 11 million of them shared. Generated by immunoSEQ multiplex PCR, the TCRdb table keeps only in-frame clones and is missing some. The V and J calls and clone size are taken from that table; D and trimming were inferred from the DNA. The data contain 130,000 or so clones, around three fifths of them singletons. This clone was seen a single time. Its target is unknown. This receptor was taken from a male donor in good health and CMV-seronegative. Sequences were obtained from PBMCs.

The DNA of the CDR3 is TGTGCCACCAGCAGCGGGGTAAATCCTAATGAAAAACTGTTTTTT. Encoded protein: CATSSGVNPNEKLFF. The genes are TRBV15 and TRBJ1-4, with D uncertain. CDR1 is LNHNV, CDR2 YYDKDF, per germline (reference sequence). The V gene lost 3 bases and the J gene lost 3 bases, with 11 bases spanning the gap. This CDR3 region has 15 residues.